The TCR beta chain under discussion was sequenced for a study of blood T cell repertoires in COVID-19. The table came from immunoSEQ multiplex PCR; TCRdb's copy has only in-frame clones and leaves some out. Of over 150,000 clones listed, about four fifths are singletons. The sequencing input was peripheral blood. The TCR comes from a woman in her 70s with COVID-19, enrolled during active disease.

CDR3 protein: CATSDSAAAFWETQYF. The CDR3 DNA is TGTGCCACCAGTGATTCGGCGGCAGCGTTCTGGGAGACCCAGTACTTC. The rearrangement joins TRBV24-1 to TRBJ2-5, with D uncertain. The CDR3 runs to 16 residues. Trimming pared 2 bases from V and 5 bases from J, leaving 17 bases between. CDR1 and CDR2 (germline): KGHDR, SFDVKD.